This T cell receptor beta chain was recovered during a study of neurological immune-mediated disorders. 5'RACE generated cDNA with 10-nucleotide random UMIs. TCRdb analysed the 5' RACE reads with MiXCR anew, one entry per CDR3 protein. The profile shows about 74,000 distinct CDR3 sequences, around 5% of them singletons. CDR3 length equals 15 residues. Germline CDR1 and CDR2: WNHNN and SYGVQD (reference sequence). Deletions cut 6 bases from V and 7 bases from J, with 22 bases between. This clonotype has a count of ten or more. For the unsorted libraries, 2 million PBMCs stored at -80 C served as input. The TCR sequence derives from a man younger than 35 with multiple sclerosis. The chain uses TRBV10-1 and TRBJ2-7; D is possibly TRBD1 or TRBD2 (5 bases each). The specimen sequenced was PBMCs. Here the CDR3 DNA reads TGCGCCAGCAGAGACTTCGGGGCCCCTCGGAGGGAGCAGTACTTC. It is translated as CASRDFGAPRREQYF.